This is a list of T cell receptor beta chains from one sample in a study of T cells in Graves' hyperthyroidism and ophthalmopathy. TCRdb reanalysed the multiplex PCR reads using MiXCR and keeps one entry per CDR3 protein. The profile shows hundreds of thousands of distinct CDR3 sequences, approximately 15% of them singletons. Sequencing used blood. These receptors all come from a woman aged 30 to 39 with Graves' hyperthyroidism. CDR3s include the opening cysteine and the closing phenylalanine or tryptophan. A D gene is named only where the DNA matches it firmly. Clone size is given for some rows only: seen once, a few or many times, or a class if the clone is expanded.

V gene	clone size	D gene	J gene	CDR3 DNA	CDR3 protein
TRBV5-1	-	-	TRBJ1-1	TGCGCCAGCAGCTTGGCTCCGGGAGGCACTGAAGCTTTCTTT	CASSLAPGGTEAFF
TRBV20-1	many	TRBD2	TRBJ2-7	TGCAGTGCTAGGGAACTAGCGGGAGTCTACGAGCAGTACTTC	CSARELAGVYEQYF
TRBV7-2	-	-	TRBJ1-1	TGTGCCAGCAGCTTAGAGACATTCAGTGAAGCTTTCTTT	CASSLETFSEAFF
TRBV27	few	TRBD2	TRBJ2-7	TGTGCCAGCAGTCCCCCCCCGGGACTAGCGGGAAGGGGCGGCTCCTACGAGCAGTACTTC	CASSPPPGLAGRGGSYEQYF
TRBV20-1	many	TRBD2	TRBJ2-1	TGCAGCGGAATAGCGGGAAATCACAATGAGCAGTTCTTC	CSGIAGNHNEQFF
TRBV12-3/TRBV12-4	-	TRBD2	TRBJ2-2	TGTGCCAGCAGTTTTTGGGGGGGTGGAACCGGGGAGCTGTTTTTT	CASSFWGGGTGELFF
TRBV2	-	-	TRBJ1-1	TGTGCCAGCCGACAGACCGGGGTTCACACTGAAGCTTTCTTT	CASRQTGVHTEAFF
TRBV29-1	few	TRBD2	TRBJ2-2	TGCAGCGTGATCCGTAGCGGGGCCAACACCGGGGAGCTGTTTTTT	CSVIRSGANTGELFF
TRBV29-1	-	TRBD1	TRBJ2-6	TGCAGCGTCTTAGGGGGCGGTGGGGCCAACGTCCTGACTTTC	CSVLGGGGANVLTF
TRBV7-3	few	TRBD2	TRBJ2-7	TGTGCCAGCAGCCCTTCAAATAGCGGGAGAGACTACGAGCAGTACTTC	CASSPSNSGRDYEQYF
TRBV19	-	-	TRBJ1-2	TGTGCCAGTCAGCAGTCTAACTATGGCTACACCTTC	CASQQSNYGYTF
TRBV18	-	-	TRBJ2-2	TGTGCCAGCTCCCCTTCTGGGGCGGAGAACACCGGGGAGCTGTTTTTT	CASSPSGAENTGELFF
TRBV11-1	many	-	TRBJ1-2	TGTGCCAGCAGCTTAGTTGGGGCTGGCTACACCTTC	CASSLVGAGYTF
TRBV5-6	-	TRBD2	TRBJ2-2	TGTGCCAGCAGCCGAAGGAGGGTGGCGCGGGAGGAGGCCGGGGAGCTGTTTTTT	CASSRRRVAREEAGELFF
TRBV19	few	-	TRBJ1-4	TGTGCCAGTACTCCAGGAGCAACTAATGAAAAACTGTTTTTT	CASTPGATNEKLFF
TRBV2	-	TRBD1	TRBJ1-6	TGTGCCAGCAGTCGAGAGGGGGCAATAGGTTCACCCCTCCACTTT	CASSREGAIGSPLHF
TRBV28	many	TRBD1	TRBJ1-5	TGTGCCAGCAGTTTAGGGGACAGGGATGGGCCCCAGCATTTT	CASSLGDRDGPQHF
TRBV10-3	many	-	TRBJ2-1	TGTGCCATCGGAGCTACTTGGAGCTCCTACAATGAGCAGTTCTTC	CAIGATWSSYNEQFF
TRBV28	-	-	TRBJ1-1	TGTGCCAGCAGTTTGATATCATATGAAGCTTTCTTT	CASSLISYEAFF
TRBV2	many	-	TRBJ1-1	TGTGCCAGCAGTGAGGGTAACACTGAAGCTTTCTTT	CASSEGNTEAFF
TRBV20-1	-	TRBD2	TRBJ2-5	TGCAGTGCTAGCCTAAACCACGGACTAGCGGAGACCCAGTACTTC	CSASLNHGLAETQYF
TRBV7-2	many	TRBD1	TRBJ1-2	TGTGCCAGCAGCTCTCGACAGGGGTCCGGTATTAACTATGGCTACACCTTC	CASSSRQGSGINYGYTF
TRBV3-1	many	TRBD2	TRBJ2-5	TGTGCCAGCAGGGGGGGGGGAGAGACCCAGTACTTC	CASRGGGETQYF
TRBV24-1	-	TRBD2	TRBJ2-1	TGTGCCACCAGTTCTAGCGGGAGTGAGAGGTACAATGAGCAGTTCTTC	CATSSSGSERYNEQFF
TRBV3-1	few	-	TRBJ1-3	TGTGCCAGCAGCCAAGTTCCCGTCGCCATATATTTT	CASSQVPVAIYF
TRBV29-1	many	-	TRBJ1-1	TGCAGCGTTGACAAACAGGGACTGAACACTGAAGCTTTCTTT	CSVDKQGLNTEAFF
TRBV6-2/TRBV6-3	-	TRBD1	TRBJ1-2	TGTGCCAGCAGTGACCCGGGACAGGGCCTCTATGGCTACACCTTC	CASSDPGQGLYGYTF
TRBV27	few	-	TRBJ2-7	TGTGCCAGCAGTTCCGGTGGCGGGACGTGGTCCTACGAGCAGTACTTC	CASSSGGGTWSYEQYF
TRBV27	many	-	TRBJ2-1	TGTGCCAGCAGTTTTGCAGGAGGGGATTACAATGAGCAGTTCTTC	CASSFAGGDYNEQFF
TRBV6-5	many	-	TRBJ1-5	TGTGCCAGCAGTTACTCGAATCCGACGGATAGCAATCAGCCCCAGCATTTT	CASSYSNPTDSNQPQHF
TRBV7-9	few	-	TRBJ2-1	TGTGCCAGCAGCTTAGGGGGTCAAGGGCATGAGCAGTTCTTC	CASSLGGQGHEQFF
TRBV4-1	few	TRBD1	TRBJ2-4	TGCGCCAGCAGCCAGGAGGGACCCGGGACAGGGGACATTCAGTACTTC	CASSQEGPGTGDIQYF
TRBV24-1	-	-	TRBJ2-7	TGTGCCACCAGTGATTTGAAAGGCTACGAGCAGTACTTC	CATSDLKGYEQYF